The 22 T cell receptor beta chains in this list originate from one sample, sequenced in a study of lymphopenia after photon versus proton radiotherapy. Here immunoSEQ multiplex PCR was the method, and the copy in TCRdb shows in-frame clones only, minus some. The sample carries roughly 23,000 clones, around 89% recorded once. The input for sequencing was peripheral blood, taken from a patient treated with proton-based radiotherapy. The receptors here all came from an elderly man with esophageal cancer.

This sequence joins TRBV7-3 and TRBJ2-4; D not certain. This CDR3 is 15 amino acids long. V was clipped by 5 bases and J by 3 bases, with 14 bases between them. The germline CDR1 and CDR2 sequences are SGHTA and FQGTGA. Here the CDR3 reads CASSNPTLGKNIQYF. The CDR3 DNA reads as TGTGCCAGCAGCAACCCAACCCTAGGCAAAAACATTCAGTACTTC.

Only one count was recorded for this clone. The CDR3 here is CASSSGGGAHGHEQYF. The CDR3 DNA reads TGTGCCAGCAGTTCAGGAGGGGGGGCACACGGCCACGAGCAGTACTTC. The V and J genes are TRBV28 and TRBJ2-7; possible D gene TRBD2, 7 bases. V was pared by 4 bases and J by 5 bases, with 21 bases between. This CDR3 region has 16 residues. CDR1 and CDR2 from the germline V gene are MDHEN and SYDVKM. The complete variable domain, with remaining parts taken from reference TRBV28 and TRBJ2-7, reads DVKVTQSSRYLVKRTGEKVFLECVQDMDHENMFWYRQDPGLGLRLIYFSYDVKMKEKGDIPEGYSVSREKKERFSLILESASTNQTSMYLCASSSGGGAHGHEQYFGPGTRLTVT.

This chain uses TRBV10-3 with TRBJ1-1; 9 bases match TRBD1. The length of the CDR3 is 16 residues. Germline trimming cut 6 bases from V and 0 bases from J; bases unmatched to any gene: 8. Per germline, CDR1 ENHRY and CDR2 SYGVKD. CDR3 sequence (DNA): TGTGCCATCAGCCTCCCGGGACAGGGACTGAACACTGAAGCTTTCTTT. The encoded protein is CAISLPGQGLNTEAFF.

This sequence joins TRBV5-1 and TRBJ2-7; no firm D call. The CDR3 length is 12 residues. Per the germline V gene, CDR1 is SGHRS and CDR2 is YFSETQ. Between the trimmed V and J ends, which lost 1 base and 1 base, there was a span of 3 bases. CDR3 in DNA: TGCGCCAGCAGCTTGCCTTCCTACGAGCAGTACTTC. This encodes CASSLPSYEQYF.

The chain has TRBV2 and TRBJ2-3, with 11 bases matching TRBD2. Germline V gene sequence: CDR1 SNHLY, CDR2 FYNNEI. Trimming at V came to 6 bases and at J to 7 bases, leaving 12 bases not matched to a gene. The CDR3 runs 16 residues. CDR3 sequence reads: CASRGGSGGAYNTQYF. The CDR3 nucleotides read TGTGCCAGCAGGGGTGGTAGCGGGGGGGCCTACAATACGCAGTATTTT.

This clone came up once. The chain joins TRBV5-8 to TRBJ2-2; D uncertain. Germline lookup yields CDR1 SGHTS and CDR2 YDEGEE. This CDR3 has 13 residues. Trimming took 2 bases from V and 3 from J, leaving 5 bases between them. CDR3: CASSFRDTGELFF. The CDR3 DNA is TGTGCCAGCAGCTTTCGGGACACCGGGGAGCTGTTTTTT.

The rearrangement uses TRBV7-8 and TRBJ2-7; 11 bases are a match to TRBD1. Looked up from germline, CDR1 is SGHVS and CDR2 is FQNEAQ. The CDR3 extends over 16 amino acids. Trimming cost V 5 bases and J 2 bases; bases outside gene matches: 8. The CDR3 loop reads CASSLGPGQGAYEQYF. The CDR3 DNA follows: TGTGCCAGCAGCCTGGGGCCGGGACAGGGGGCCTACGAGCAGTACTTC.

The V gene is TRBV5-1, the J gene TRBJ2-5; 9 bases fit TRBD1. Judging by the DNA end, TRBJ2-7 fits better; the J call may be wrong. The CDR3 runs 14 residues. CDR1 and CDR2 (germline): SGHRS, YFSETQ. The CDR3 reads CASSRGQGTYEQYF. As DNA, the CDR3 is TGCGCCAGCAGCCGGGGACAGGGAACCTACGAGCAGTACTTC.

The chain joins TRBV7-9 to TRBJ2-7; D gene unclear. V gave up 3 bases and J gave up 0 bases, with 9 bases separating them. The germline gives CDR1 SEHNR, CDR2 FQNEAQ (reference sequence). The CDR3 consists of 14 residues. The chain's CDR3 is CASSFIPGSYEQYF. CDR3 in DNA: TGTGCCAGCAGCTTTATCCCCGGCTCCTACGAGCAGTACTTC.

The rearrangement uses TRBV4-3 and TRBJ2-7, with 8 bases lining up with TRBD1. CDR1 LGHNA and CDR2 YSLEER come from the germline V gene. The CDR3 has 14 residues. Trimming took 2 bases from V and 2 from J; bases not matched to a gene: 2. The CDR3 DNA reads TGCGCCAGCAGCCAATACAGGGGGACCTACGAGCAGTACTTC. Protein product: CASSQYRGTYEQYF.

The V call is TRBV5-5, the J call TRBJ1-2; maybe TRBD1 (5 bases). Germline V CDR1 and CDR2: SGHKS, YYEKEE (reference sequence). V was cut by 4 bases and J by 7 bases, with 20 bases left in between. The CDR3 has 15 residues. Here the CDR3 DNA reads TGTGCCAGCAGCAACGTCCGATTGGGACTCGGTGGCTACACCTTC. Translation gives CASSNVRLGLGGYTF. The whole variable domain, remainder taken from reference TRBV5-5 and TRBJ1-2, is DAGVTQSPTHLIKTRGQQVTLRCSPISGHKSVSWYQQVLGQGPQFIFQYYEKEERGRGNFPDRFSARQFPNYSSELNVNALLLGDSALYLCASSNVRLGLGGYTFGSGTRLTVV.

This clone has a handful of counts. V is TRBV7-9 and J is TRBJ2-3; D tentatively reads TRBD1 or TRBD2 (7 bases each). This CDR3 spans 13 amino acids. Germline V gene data show CDR1 as SEHNR and CDR2 as FQNEAQ (reference sequence). V was shortened by 4 bases and J by 11 bases, with 16 bases between the two germline ends. The CDR3: CASSSPGGVRQYF. The CDR3 DNA sequence: TGTGCCAGCAGCTCCCCAGGGGGGGTTCGGCAGTATTTT.

This clone was counted only a few times. This chain links TRBV5-1 with TRBJ1-4, with D perhaps TRBD1 (5 bases). The CDR3 extends over 14 amino acids. Germline CDR1 reads SGHRS; CDR2 reads YFSETQ. Trimming stripped 0 bases from V and 6 bases from J, with 9 bases between. The CDR3 spells CASSLGGTDEKLFF. The CDR3 region has the DNA TGCGCCAGCAGCTTGGGTGGGACGGATGAAAAACTGTTTTTT.

J is TRBJ1-2 and V is TRBV13; D gene uncertain. The CDR3 is 15 amino acids. V lost 0 bases, J lost 2 bases, and 10 bases lay in between. Germline assignment: CDR1 PRHDT and CDR2 FYEKMQ (reference sequence). The CDR3 nucleotides read TGTGCCAGCAGCTTAGGGCACCGAGAAAACTATGGCTACACCTTC. Translated, it gives CASSLGHRENYGYTF. Drawing the rest from reference TRBV13 and TRBJ1-2, the complete variable domain is AAGVIQSPRHLIKEKRETATLKCYPIPRHDTVYWYQQGPGQDPQFLISFYEKMQSDKGSIPDRFSAQQFSDYHSELNMSSLELGDSALYFCASSLGHRENYGYTFGSGTRLTVV.

The gene calls are TRBV11-2 and TRBJ1-2; D remains unclear. V lost 4 bases, J lost 3 bases, and 15 bases lay in between. This CDR3 spans 15 amino acids. Germline lookup yields CDR1 SGHAT and CDR2 FQNNGV. The CDR3 nucleotides are TGTGCCAGCAGCTCCCATTACATAGAAGACTATGGCTACACCTTC. It is translated as CASSSHYIEDYGYTF.

This clone was observed a single time. The V call is TRBV7-2, the J call TRBJ2-7, with D perhaps TRBD2 (5 bases). V was pared by 6 bases and J by 6 bases, with 12 bases between. This CDR3 region has 12 residues. Germline V gene lookup returns CDR1 SGHTA and CDR2 FQGNSA. The DNA for the CDR3 is TGTGCCAGCAGTCCTCTCGGGATCGAGCAGTACTTC. It codes for CASSPLGIEQYF.

V is TRBV19 and J is TRBJ2-5; 10 nucleotides align to TRBD2. Per germline, CDR1 LNHDA and CDR2 SQIVND (reference sequence). After removal of 2 bases from V and 7 bases from J, the junction contained 4 bases not matched to a gene. CDR3 length: 14 amino acids. The CDR3 DNA reads TGTGCCAGTAGTATATTGGCTAGCGGGGGGACCCAGTACTTC. The encoded protein is CASSILASGGTQYF.

The J gene is TRBJ2-2, the V gene TRBV30; D call uncertain. CDR1 GTSNPN and CDR2 SVGIG come from the germline V gene (reference sequence). Trimming cost V 0 bases and J 9 bases, with 8 bases left between them. This CDR3 spans 12 amino acids. The CDR3 coding sequence is TGTGCCTGGAGTGTACGGTTGCGGGAGCTGTTTTTT. This codes for CAWSVRLRELFF.

The chain is built from TRBV5-8 and TRBJ1-5; D possibly corresponds to TRBD1 (6 bases). V lost 3 bases and J lost 5, with 9 bases in between. From germline, CDR1 is SGHTS and CDR2 YDEGEE. This CDR3 is 13 amino acids long. CDR3 sequence: CASSSRGHQPQHF. In DNA, the CDR3 is TGTGCCAGCAGCTCGCGGGGGCATCAGCCCCAGCATTTT.

The V and J genes are TRBV21-1 and TRBJ2-5; the table assigns TRBD2, which was not confirmed against the DNA. TRBV21-1 is a documented pseudogene. CDR3 length: 17 residues. DNA for the CDR3: TGTGCCAGCAGCAAACGCATAGCGGGAGGGCCGCAAGAGACCCAGTACTTC. It specifies CASSKRIAGGPQETQYF.

V and J are TRBV9 and TRBJ2-7; D is possibly TRBD1 or TRBD2 (5 bases each). V lost 4 bases and J 7 bases, leaving 15 bases between the germline ends. The germline gives CDR1 SGDLS, CDR2 YYNGEE. This CDR3 has 13 residues. In nucleotides, the CDR3 is TGTGCCAGCAGCCGGGACGGAAGACGAGAGCAGTACTTC. It is translated as CASSRDGRREQYF.

The rearrangement joins TRBV7-8 to TRBJ1-4; D is unresolved. The CDR3 covers 16 residues. Germline V gives CDR1 SGHVS, CDR2 FQNEAQ. Trimming left V 5 bases short and J 7 bases short, with 20 bases between. CDR3 coding DNA: TGTGCCAGCAGCCCCCAGTATGGCAGCGTATTTGAAAAACTGTTTTTT. Protein sequence: CASSPQYGSVFEKLFF.